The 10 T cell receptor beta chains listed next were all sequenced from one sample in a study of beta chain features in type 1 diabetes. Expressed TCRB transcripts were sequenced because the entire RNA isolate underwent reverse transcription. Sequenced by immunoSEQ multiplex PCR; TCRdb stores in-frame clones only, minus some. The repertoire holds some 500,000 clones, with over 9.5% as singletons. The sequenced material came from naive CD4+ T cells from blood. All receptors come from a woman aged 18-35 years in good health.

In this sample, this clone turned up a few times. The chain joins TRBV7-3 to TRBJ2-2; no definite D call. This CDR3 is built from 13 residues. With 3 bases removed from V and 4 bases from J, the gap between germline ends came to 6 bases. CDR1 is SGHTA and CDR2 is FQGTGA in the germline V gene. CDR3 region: CASSLISTGELFF. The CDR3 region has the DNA TGTGCCAGCAGCTTGATTAGCACCGGGGAGCTGTTTTTT.

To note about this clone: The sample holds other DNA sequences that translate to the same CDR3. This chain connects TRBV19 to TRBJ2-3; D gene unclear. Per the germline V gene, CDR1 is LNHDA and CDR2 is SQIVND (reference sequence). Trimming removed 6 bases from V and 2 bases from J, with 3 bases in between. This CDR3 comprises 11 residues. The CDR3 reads CASSATDTQYF. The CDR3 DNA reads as TGTGCCAGTAGCGCCACAGATACGCAGTATTTT.

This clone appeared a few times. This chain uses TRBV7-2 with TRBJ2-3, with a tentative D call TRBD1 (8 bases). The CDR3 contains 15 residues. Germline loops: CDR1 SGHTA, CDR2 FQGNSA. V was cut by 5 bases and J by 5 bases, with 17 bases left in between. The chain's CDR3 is CASSTGGRAVDTQYF. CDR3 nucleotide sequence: TGTGCCAGCAGCACAGGGGGGAGGGCCGTAGATACGCAGTATTTT.

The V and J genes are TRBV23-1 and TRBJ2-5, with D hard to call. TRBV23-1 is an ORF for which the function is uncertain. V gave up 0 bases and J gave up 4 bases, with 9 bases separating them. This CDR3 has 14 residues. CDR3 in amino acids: CASSQSSGAETQYF. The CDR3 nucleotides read TGCGCCAGCAGTCAATCATCGGGCGCAGAGACCCAGTACTTC.

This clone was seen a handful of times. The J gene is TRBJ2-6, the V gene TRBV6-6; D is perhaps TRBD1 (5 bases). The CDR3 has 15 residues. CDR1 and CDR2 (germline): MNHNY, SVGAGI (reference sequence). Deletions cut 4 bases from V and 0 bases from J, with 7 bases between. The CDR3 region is CASSLDSSGANVLTF. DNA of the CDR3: TGTGCCAGCAGTTTAGACAGCTCTGGGGCCAACGTCCTGACTTTC.

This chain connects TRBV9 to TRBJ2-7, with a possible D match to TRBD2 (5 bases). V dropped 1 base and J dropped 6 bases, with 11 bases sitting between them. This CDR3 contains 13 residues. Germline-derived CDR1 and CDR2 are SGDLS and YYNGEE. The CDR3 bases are TGTGCCAGCAGCGTAAAGCTAGGGAGCGAGCAGTACTTC. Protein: CASSVKLGSEQYF.

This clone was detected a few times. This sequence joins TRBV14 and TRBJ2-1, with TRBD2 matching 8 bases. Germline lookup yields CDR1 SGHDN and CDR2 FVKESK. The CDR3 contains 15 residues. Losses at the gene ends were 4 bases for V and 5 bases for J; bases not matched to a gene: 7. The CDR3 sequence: CASSRKREQNNEQFF. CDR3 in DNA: TGTGCCAGCAGCCGGAAGCGGGAGCAAAACAATGAGCAGTTCTTC.

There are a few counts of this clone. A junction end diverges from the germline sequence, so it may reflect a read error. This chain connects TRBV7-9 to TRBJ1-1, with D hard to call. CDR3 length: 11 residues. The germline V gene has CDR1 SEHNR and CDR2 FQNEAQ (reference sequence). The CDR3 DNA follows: TGTGCCAGCAGCTCAGAAAAGACACTCGCCTTT. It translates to CASSSEKTLAF.

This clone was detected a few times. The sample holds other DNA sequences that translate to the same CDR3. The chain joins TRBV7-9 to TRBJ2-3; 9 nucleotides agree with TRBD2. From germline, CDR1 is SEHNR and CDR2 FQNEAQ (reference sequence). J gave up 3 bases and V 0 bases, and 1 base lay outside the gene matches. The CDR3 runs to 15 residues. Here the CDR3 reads CASSLAAGGTDTQYF. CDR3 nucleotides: TGTGCCAGCAGCTTAGCCGCGGGAGGGACAGATACGCAGTATTTT.

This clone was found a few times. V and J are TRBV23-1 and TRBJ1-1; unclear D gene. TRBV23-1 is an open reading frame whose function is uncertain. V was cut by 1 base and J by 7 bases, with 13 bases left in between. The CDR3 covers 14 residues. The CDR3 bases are TGCGCCAGCAGTCAATTCAGGTGGGGAGGTGAAGCTTTCTTT. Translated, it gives CASSQFRWGGEAFF.